The T cell receptor (beta chain) described here comes from a study of blood T cells in healthy people across ages. Study as a whole: For every two T cells, template switching captured about one barcoded beta molecule.

Samples each yielded at least 6 micrograms of total RNA. A second PCR of roughly 6 to 12 cycles used a sample-barcoded 5' primer and a J-beta primer mix. Each CDR3 protein is one row after TCRdb ran MiXCR on the 5' RACE reads. The table lists approximately 1.5 million distinct CDR3 sequences, less than 45% of them singletons. CDR3 length: 15 residues. Trimming left V 5 bases short and J 4 bases short, with 16 bases between. The clonotype originates from a woman in her late teens or twenties in good health. The sequenced sample consisted of blood. The chain couples TRBV12-3 or TRBV12-4 to TRBJ2-3, with D possibly being TRBD1 or TRBD2 (5 bases each). The CDR3 nucleotides read TGTGCCAGCAGTACCGGGACGCCCGGCCCAGATACGCAGTATTTT. Translation: CASSTGTPGPDTQYF.